Below, 28 T cell receptor beta chains from the same sample are listed, as sequenced in a study of T cell responses to AZD1222 COVID-19 vaccine. Measured with immunoSEQ multiplex PCR; TCRdb has only the in-frame clones, and not every one. This table holds some 150,000 clones, 75% to 95% found once. Here the sequenced sample was peripheral blood, taken 28 days after the second AZD1222 dose. The source of these receptors is an adult who received the AZD1222 COVID-19 vaccine.

The rearrangement uses TRBV24-1 and TRBJ2-7; D not resolved. Germline lookup yields CDR1 KGHDR and CDR2 SFDVKD. The V end lost 7 bases, the J end lost 5 bases, and 11 bases lay between the germline ends. CDR3 size: 12 residues. DNA for the CDR3: TGTGCCACCAGGAAGATTTTCCACGAGCAGTACTTC. Its protein product is CATRKIFHEQYF.

The chain links TRBV19 to TRBJ1-4, with D possibly TRBD1 on 6 matching bases. V was pared by 6 bases and J by 5 bases, with 16 bases between. This CDR3 is built from 15 residues. The V gene's germline CDR1 is LNHDA and CDR2 SQIVND (reference sequence). The CDR3 reads CASSAQWTENEKLFF. The DNA of the CDR3 is TGTGCCAGTAGCGCCCAGTGGACAGAAAATGAAAAACTGTTTTTT.

For this clone: A junction end diverges from the germline sequence, so it may reflect a read error. V is TRBV4-2 and J is TRBJ1-1; tentatively, D is TRBD1 (5 bases). Per the germline V gene, CDR1 is LGHNA and CDR2 is YNFKEQ. The CDR3 consists of 16 residues. CDR3: CASSKERRGMNTEAFF. The CDR3 coding sequence is TGTGCCAGCAGCAAAGAAAGGCGGGGGATGAACACTGAAGCTTTCTTT.

The chain recombines TRBV4-2 with TRBJ2-3, with no clear D. V was trimmed by 0 bases and J by 0 bases, leaving 4 bases between them. From germline, CDR1 is LGHNA and CDR2 YNFKEQ. This CDR3 has 14 amino acids. The CDR3 sequence is CASSQETSTDTQYF. Written as DNA, the CDR3 is TGTGCCAGCAGCCAAGAGACTAGCACAGATACGCAGTATTTT.

The rearrangement links TRBV12-3 or TRBV12-4 to TRBJ1-2; D is unresolved. CDR3 length equals 11 residues. V gave up 3 bases and J gave up 5 bases, with 4 bases separating them. CDR3 protein: CASSFEYGYTF. The CDR3 bases are TGTGCCAGCAGTTTTGAGTATGGCTACACCTTC.

This chain connects TRBV29-1 to TRBJ1-2, with 8 nucleotides matching TRBD1. The J segment lost 0 bases and the V segment lost 7 bases, leaving 4 bases of the junction unmatched. This CDR3 spans 13 amino acids. CDR1 and CDR2 (germline): SQVTM, ANQGSEA. The CDR3 coding sequence is TGCAGCGCACAGGGGGGATCTAACTATGGCTACACCTTC. It specifies CSAQGGSNYGYTF.

This clone was picked up a small number of times. The junction does not match germline at one end; this may be a read error. This sequence joins TRBV6-5 and TRBJ1-1, with TRBD1 identical over 7 bases. The length of the CDR3 is 15 residues. Germline CDR1 and CDR2: MNHEY and SVGAGI. The CDR3 sequence: CASSNSGTAYTEAFF. The DNA of the CDR3 is TGTGCCAGCAGTAACTCCGGGACAGCGTACACTGAAGCTTTCTTT.

The CDR3 coding sequence is TGCAGCGTTAGAGGGGGCCAGCCCGAAGCTTTCTTT. Its protein product is CSVRGGQPEAFF. The chain employs TRBV29-1 and TRBJ1-1, with TRBD1 matching over 7 bases. Per germline, CDR1 SQVTM and CDR2 ANQGSEA. The CDR3 covers 12 residues. The V and J ends lost 5 bases and 8 bases, in that order; junction bases with no gene match: 8.

The rearrangement uses TRBV3-1 (or the pseudogene TRBV3-2) and TRBJ2-7, with a tentative D call TRBD1 (5 bases). The V and J ends lost 0 bases and 6 bases respectively, with 15 bases between them. CDR3 size: 15 residues. Germline CDR1 reads LGHDT; CDR2 reads YNNKEL (reference sequence). This CDR3 is CASSQDWTPRLEQYF. In DNA, the CDR3 is TGTGCCAGCAGCCAAGATTGGACACCCCGCCTCGAGCAGTACTTC.

This clone was counted only a few times. This rearrangement joins TRBV3-1 (or the pseudogene TRBV3-2) to TRBJ1-3; 7 positions agree with TRBD1. This CDR3 spans 15 amino acids. Unmatched junction bases numbered 8, after V lost 5 bases and J lost 4 bases. Germline CDR1 LGHDT, CDR2 YNNKEL (reference sequence). The CDR3 here is CASSAGQYAGNTIYF. The CDR3 DNA sequence: TGTGCCAGCAGCGCGGGACAGTATGCCGGAAACACCATATATTTT.

This chain connects TRBV15 to TRBJ1-1; a possible D gene is TRBD1 (5 bases). Looked up from germline, CDR1 is LNHNV and CDR2 is YYDKDF (reference sequence). Trimming shortened V by 0 bases and J by 2 bases, and 13 bases separated the two germline ends. CDR3 size: 16 residues. The CDR3 DNA is TGTGCCACCAGCAGAGATCGGGGGGAAACTAACACTGAAGCTTTCTTT. This codes for CATSRDRGETNTEAFF.

The CDR3 sequence is CASSRNDRVVTGELFF. The DNA for the CDR3 is TGTGCCAGCAGCAGGAACGACAGGGTCGTCACCGGGGAGCTGTTTTTT. The rearrangement links TRBV5-4 to TRBJ2-2; TRBD1 agrees at 7 bases. Germline CDR1 is SGHNT and CDR2 is YYREEE (reference sequence). This CDR3 region has 16 residues. V gave up 4 bases and J gave up 4 bases; unmatched junction bases: 10.

V gene TRBV7-9 combines with J gene TRBJ2-1, with no clear D. V shed 1 base and J shed 0 bases, with 4 bases lying between them. The CDR3 consists of 14 residues. The V gene's germline CDR1 is SEHNR and CDR2 FQNEAQ (reference sequence). CDR3 sequence: CASSLEGSYNEQFF. CDR3 DNA: TGTGCCAGCAGCTTAGAAGGCTCCTACAATGAGCAGTTCTTC.

The rearrangement uses TRBV6-4 and TRBJ2-3, with D hard to call. V dropped 0 bases and J dropped 2 bases, with 6 bases sitting between them. The CDR3 has 14 residues. In germline, CDR1 is MRHNA, CDR2 SNTAGT. In DNA, the CDR3 is TGTGCCAGCAGTGACTCGGTCTACACAGATACGCAGTATTTT. This codes for CASSDSVYTDTQYF.

This clone was picked up one time. The V and J genes are TRBV4-2 and TRBJ2-1; tentatively, D is TRBD2 (5 bases). Germline lookup yields CDR1 LGHNA and CDR2 YNFKEQ. Trimming took off 0 bases at V and 0 bases at J, with 12 bases between the two ends. CDR3 length: 17 residues. CDR3 in DNA: TGTGCCAGCAGCCAAGACGGGATCACTGGCTCCTACAATGAGCAGTTCTTC. Translated, it gives CASSQDGITGSYNEQFF.

This sequence joins TRBV5-1 and TRBJ1-4, with 8 bases aligning to TRBD1. CDR1 SGHRS and CDR2 YFSETQ come from the germline V gene. Losses at the gene ends were 3 bases for V and 6 bases for J; bases not matched to a gene: 7. The CDR3 loop spans 15 amino acids. The CDR3: CASSSGTGQDEKLFF. CDR3 sequence (DNA): TGCGCCAGCAGCTCCGGGACAGGTCAGGATGAAAAACTGTTTTTT.

The rearrangement links TRBV12-3 or TRBV12-4 to TRBJ1-1; 9 nucleotides agree with TRBD1. Trimming at V came to 4 bases and at J to 11 bases, leaving 5 bases not matched to a gene. This CDR3 is built from 12 residues. CDR3 protein: CASSSQGASAFF. The CDR3 DNA reads as TGTGCCAGCAGTTCACAGGGGGCTTCGGCTTTCTTT.

The chain recombines TRBV28 with TRBJ2-1; 9 nucleotides align to TRBD2. The V and J ends lost 6 bases and 0 bases, in that order; junction bases with no gene match: 18. The CDR3 extends over 20 amino acids. Germline V lookup: CDR1 MDHEN, CDR2 SYDVKM. As DNA, the CDR3 is TGTGCCAGCAGGGTACGCACACTACTAGCGGGCGACGTCTCCTACAATGAGCAGTTCTTC. It codes for CASRVRTLLAGDVSYNEQFF.

The chain couples TRBV5-8 to TRBJ2-7, with 10 bases identical to TRBD1. The V gene end was trimmed by 1 base and the J gene end by 6 bases; junction bases not matched to a gene: 13. CDR1 is SGHTS and CDR2 is YDEGEE in the germline V gene. The CDR3 totals 17 residues. The CDR3 protein is CASSLQAGTGVLGEQYF. The CDR3 region has the DNA TGTGCCAGCAGCTTGCAGGCCGGGACAGGGGTCCTCGGCGAGCAGTACTTC.

The sample holds one count of this clone. This chain links TRBV27 with TRBJ1-1; a possible D gene is TRBD1 (6 bases). The germline V gene has CDR1 MNHEY and CDR2 SMNVEV (reference sequence). The CDR3 totals 14 residues. V lost 10 bases to trimming and J lost 4 bases, with 19 bases between them. CDR3 sequence: CATMLHRVGTEAFF. DNA for the CDR3: TGTGCCACTATGCTCCACAGGGTAGGCACTGAAGCTTTCTTT.

This chain uses TRBV4-1 with TRBJ2-7, with 8 bases identical to TRBD2. The V and J ends lost 1 base and 2 bases, in that order; junction bases with no gene match: 4. The germline V gene has CDR1 MGHRA and CDR2 YSYEKL. The CDR3 is made up of 15 amino acids. The CDR3 sequence: CASSQVYGRAYEQYF. The CDR3 DNA reads as TGCGCCAGCAGCCAAGTCTACGGGAGGGCCTACGAGCAGTACTTC.

This chain links TRBV5-1 with TRBJ1-1; 12 bases align to TRBD1. Unmatched junction bases numbered 3, after V lost 0 bases and J lost 0 bases. The CDR3 covers 17 residues. The germline V gene encodes CDR1 SGHRS and CDR2 YFSETQ. CDR3 sequence (DNA): TGCGCCAGCAGCTTGGCCGGGACAGGGGGCATGAACACTGAAGCTTTCTTT. Translation: CASSLAGTGGMNTEAFF.

The CDR3 loop is CASSFSGEKLFF. Written as DNA, the CDR3 is TGTGCCAGCAGCTTTTCGGGTGAAAAACTGTTTTTT. This sequence joins TRBV7-9 and TRBJ1-4; D gene ambiguous. The V and J ends lost 3 bases and 7 bases respectively, with 6 bases between them. The germline V gene encodes CDR1 SEHNR and CDR2 FQNEAQ (reference sequence). The CDR3 length is 12 residues.

The J gene is TRBJ2-7, the V gene TRBV11-2; a weak D match, TRBD1 (6 bases). V lost 4 bases and J lost 0, with 19 bases in between. The CDR3 spans 17 residues. Per germline, CDR1 SGHAT and CDR2 FQNNGV. CDR3 loop: CASSSPPGETFSYEQYF. In DNA form, the CDR3 reads TGTGCCAGCAGCTCCCCCCCAGGGGAGACTTTCTCCTACGAGCAGTACTTC.

The chain is built from TRBV29-1 and TRBJ1-2; a possible D gene is TRBD1 (5 bases). CDR3 length: 11 amino acids. Per germline, CDR1 SQVTM and CDR2 ANQGSEA. With 6 bases removed from V and 8 bases from J, the gap between germline ends came to 13 bases. CDR3 coding DNA: TGCAGCGTCTTGGAGGGGACCGGCTACACCTTC. Residues: CSVLEGTGYTF.

The V call is TRBV2, the J call TRBJ2-3; TRBD1 aligns across 8 bases. J gave up 0 bases and V 6 bases, and 5 bases lay outside the gene matches. From germline, CDR1 is SNHLY and CDR2 FYNNEI. This CDR3 spans 15 amino acids. The chain's CDR3 is CASSLDRASTDTQYF. In DNA, the CDR3 is TGTGCCAGCAGCCTGGACAGGGCGAGCACAGATACGCAGTATTTT. The full variable domain, rest sourced from reference TRBV2 and TRBJ2-3, is EPEVTQTPSHQVTQMGQEVILRCVPISNHLYFYWYRQILGQKVEFLVSFYNNEISEKSEIFDDQFSVERPDGSNFTLKIRSTKLEDSAMYFCASSLDRASTDTQYFGPGTRLTVL.

The chain combines TRBV10-3 with TRBJ2-3; no clear D. The germline gives CDR1 ENHRY, CDR2 SYGVKD. This CDR3 has 14 amino acids. V lost 4 bases and J lost 0, with 8 bases in between. Written as DNA, the CDR3 is TGTGCCATCAGTGCTACTACTAGCACAGATACGCAGTATTTT. Translated: CAISATTSTDTQYF.

The J gene is TRBJ1-5, the V gene TRBV4-1, with a possible D match to TRBD1 (6 bases). CDR1 is MGHRA and CDR2 is YSYEKL in the germline V gene. V lost 3 bases to trimming and J lost 2 bases, with 14 bases between them. The CDR3 is made up of 16 amino acids. Here the CDR3 DNA reads TGCGCCAGCAGCCAGGAGGGGGAATTCGGCAATCAGCCCCAGCATTTT. This encodes CASSQEGEFGNQPQHF.